Below are 23 T cell receptor beta chains sequenced from a single sample in a study of T-cell reconstitution after alpha-beta-depleted transplantation in children. The TCRbeta library was prepared with unique molecular identifiers. TCRdb used MiXCR to reprocess the PCR reads, holding one entry per CDR3 protein. The table shows 400,000 to 500,000 distinct CDR3 sequences, with roughly a tenth occurring only once. Sequencing used PBMCs from the stem cell graft donor, obtained from the stem cell graft. The receptors derive from a human donor who donated a stem cell graft to a child with acute myeloid leukemia.

This clonotype was observed a few times. CDR3 in DNA: TGTGCCAGCAACGGGCCCGGGACTAGCGGCCAAGAGACCCAGTACTTC. Its protein product is CASNGPGTSGQETQYF. The chain joins TRBV11-2 to TRBJ2-5; the match to TRBD2 covers 11 bases. The CDR3 is 16 residues long. Germline-derived CDR1 and CDR2 are SGHAT and FQNNGV. The trim removed 7 bases at V and 1 base at J, leaving 8 bases unmatched.

In this sample, this clonotype turned up a few times. This rearrangement joins TRBV27 to TRBJ2-7, with unresolved D. The CDR3 is 13 amino acids. CDR1 is MNHEY, CDR2 SMNVEV, per germline (reference sequence). V was trimmed by 2 bases and J by 3 bases, leaving 8 bases between them. The CDR3 nucleotides read TGTGCCAGCAGTTTAGGCATTTACTACGAGCAGTACTTC. Translation: CASSLGIYYEQYF.

The V and J genes are TRBV10-3 and TRBJ2-2; TRBD2 matches 9 bases. With V trimmed by 0 bases and J by 0 bases, 2 bases remained unmatched. This CDR3 comprises 17 residues. The germline V gene has CDR1 ENHRY and CDR2 SYGVKD. CDR3 DNA: TGTGCCATCAGTGAGTCCAGCGGGGGGACGAACACCGGGGAGCTGTTTTTT. This codes for CAISESSGGTNTGELFF.

V gene TRBV12-3 or TRBV12-4 combines with J gene TRBJ1-6; D gene unclear. Trimming left V 4 bases short and J 10 bases short, with 20 bases between. The CDR3 totals 16 residues. CDR3 in DNA: TGTGCCAGCAGTTCCCCTACCGAAGGGATAGGGTCACCCCTCCACTTT. This sequence encodes CASSSPTEGIGSPLHF.

The chain carries TRBV5-1 and TRBJ2-3; D is perhaps TRBD1 (6 bases). Trimming cost V 2 bases and J 6 bases, with 16 bases left between them. In germline, CDR1 is SGHRS, CDR2 YFSETQ. The CDR3 runs to 15 residues. The CDR3 coding sequence is TGCGCCAGCAGCTTACAGGGATTCCTGAGGGATACGCAGTATTTT. Protein: CASSLQGFLRDTQYF.

This chain connects TRBV15 to TRBJ2-7; tentative D call: TRBD2 (6 bases). CDR1 and CDR2 from the germline V gene are LNHNV and YYDKDF (reference sequence). This CDR3 spans 13 amino acids. Trimming took 4 bases from V and 4 from J, leaving 11 bases between them. The CDR3 here is CATSIGGLYEQYF. DNA for the CDR3: TGTGCCACCAGCATAGGAGGGCTGTACGAGCAGTACTTC.

The rearrangement joins TRBV12-3 or TRBV12-4 to TRBJ2-2, with D unresolved. The V end was cut by 3 bases, the J end by 7 bases, with 9 bases between. The length of the CDR3 is 13 residues. The CDR3 reads CASSFLFGGELFF. The CDR3, as DNA: TGTGCCAGCAGTTTTCTTTTTGGCGGGGAGCTGTTTTTT.

This clonotype was counted between two and nine times. The chain carries TRBV12-3 or TRBV12-4 and TRBJ1-5; a weak D match, TRBD1 (5 bases). This CDR3 has 16 residues. The V gene lost 1 base and the J gene lost 0 bases, with 10 bases spanning the gap. In DNA, the CDR3 is TGTGCCAGCAGTTTAGGACCAAGGGGTAGCAATCAGCCCCAGCATTTT. Translating it yields CASSLGPRGSNQPQHF.

In its sample, this clonotype was seen a few times. The V gene is TRBV12-3 or TRBV12-4, the J gene TRBJ1-5, with D maybe TRBD1 (6 bases). This CDR3 has 14 amino acids. V was clipped by 6 bases and J by 3 bases, with 12 bases between them. The CDR3 reads CASSQGIFNQPQHF. The CDR3 DNA reads as TGTGCCAGCAGCCAGGGGATTTTCAATCAGCCCCAGCATTTT.

This clonotype was counted only a few times. The chain carries TRBV7-8 and TRBJ2-2; D remains ambiguous. The CDR3 covers 15 residues. Germline CDR1 is SGHVS and CDR2 is FQNEAQ. Trimming shortened V by 5 bases and J by 1 base, and 11 bases separated the two germline ends. As DNA, the CDR3 is TGTGCCAGCAGCCCATCGAGAGTGAACACCGGGGAGCTGTTTTTT. Translation gives CASSPSRVNTGELFF.

The chain is built from TRBV24-1 and TRBJ1-2; tentatively, D is TRBD1 (6 bases). The CDR3 covers 13 residues. V was shortened by 7 bases and J by 0 bases, with 8 bases between the two germline ends. CDR1 is KGHDR and CDR2 is SFDVKD in the germline V gene. The CDR3 region has the DNA TGTGCCACCAGAAGGACAGCTAACTATGGCTACACCTTC. As protein: CATRRTANYGYTF.

This clonotype was found many times. The chain joins TRBV7-6 to TRBJ2-1, with D perhaps being TRBD1 or TRBD2 (5 bases each). Germline V gene data show CDR1 as SGHVS and CDR2 as FNYEAQ. V gave up 8 bases and J gave up 2 bases, with 10 bases separating them. The CDR3 length is 13 residues. The CDR3 DNA sequence: TGTGCCAGCGCCCGGGGACCCTACAATGAGCAGTTCTTC. This translates into CASARGPYNEQFF.

There are many counts of this clonotype. One end of the junction varies from germline; a read error may be responsible. This chain links TRBV7-7 with TRBJ2-1; 12 positions match TRBD2. In germline, CDR1 is SSHAT, CDR2 FNYEAQ (reference sequence). The CDR3 extends over 15 amino acids. CDR3 region: CASSLTSGGNNEQFF. CDR3 bases: TGTGCTAGCAGCTTGACTAGCGGGGGAAACAATGAGCAGTTCTTC.

The chain carries TRBV9 and TRBJ2-2, with D uncertain. Germline values: CDR1 SGDLS, CDR2 YYNGEE. The CDR3 loop spans 13 amino acids. Between the trimmed V and J ends, which lost 9 bases and 2 bases, there was a span of 11 bases. The CDR3 spells CATEGLNTGELFF. In DNA, the CDR3 is TGTGCCACAGAAGGGCTTAACACCGGGGAGCTGTTTTTT.

The J gene is TRBJ1-4, the V gene TRBV27; maybe TRBD1 (5 bases). The CDR3 extends over 15 amino acids. The germline V and J ends were trimmed by 5 bases and 7 bases, with 17 bases remaining between them. Looked up from germline, CDR1 is MNHEY and CDR2 is SMNVEV (reference sequence). The CDR3 protein is CASSPTDGDLEKLFF. The CDR3 DNA follows: TGTGCCAGCAGTCCGACGGATGGGGACCTTGAAAAACTGTTTTTT.

This clonotype was seen a handful of times. The V and J genes are TRBV5-1 and TRBJ2-7; D is possibly TRBD1 (6 bases). The V gene's germline CDR1 is SGHRS and CDR2 YFSETQ. The CDR3 consists of 15 residues. The ends were cut back, 2 bases at V and 0 bases at J, with 12 bases in the middle. CDR3 residues: CASSLHRDISYEQYF. The CDR3, as DNA: TGCGCCAGCAGCTTACACCGGGACATCTCCTACGAGCAGTACTTC.

The chain carries TRBV6-5 and TRBJ1-2; TRBD1 matches 8 bases. This CDR3 is 14 amino acids long. V lost 4 bases to trimming and J lost 1 base; unmatched junction nucleotides: 2. The germline CDR1 and CDR2 sequences are MNHEY and SVGAGI. CDR3 residues: CASSWTGYNYGYTF. Written as DNA, the CDR3 is TGTGCCAGCAGTTGGACAGGGTATAACTATGGCTACACCTTC.

In its sample, this clonotype was seen a few times. This rearrangement joins TRBV5-1 to TRBJ1-2, with 9 bases fitting TRBD1. Trimming took 3 bases from V and 4 from J; bases not matched to a gene: 4. This CDR3 region has 14 residues. The germline V gene has CDR1 SGHRS and CDR2 YFSETQ. CDR3 DNA: TGCGCCAGCAGCTCATCGACAGGGGGCTATGGCTACACCTTC. This codes for CASSSSTGGYGYTF.

This clonotype has only a few counts. CDR3 sequence: CSVFGDPSYEQYF. Written as DNA, the CDR3 is TGCAGCGTTTTTGGGGACCCGTCCTACGAGCAGTACTTC. This chain uses TRBV29-1 with TRBJ2-7; TRBD1 or TRBD2 may be the D gene (5 bases each). The CDR3 totals 13 residues. From germline, CDR1 is SQVTM and CDR2 ANQGSEA. Trimming removed 5 bases at V and 1 base at J, with 12 bases between.

The chain joins TRBV7-2 to TRBJ2-7; 8 bases align to TRBD2. The CDR3 has 16 residues. Germline CDR1 is SGHTA and CDR2 is FQGNSA. The V and J ends lost 2 bases and 0 bases, in that order; junction bases with no gene match: 6. CDR3: CASSLRGGTSSYEQYF. The DNA for the CDR3 is TGTGCCAGCAGCTTACGGGGCGGGACTAGCTCCTACGAGCAGTACTTC. Full variable domain (remainder filled in from reference TRBV7-2 and TRBJ2-7): GAGVSQSPSNKVTEKGKDVELRCDPISGHTALYWYRQSLGQGLEFLIYFQGNSAPDKSGLPSDRFSAERTGGSVSTLTIQRTQQEDSAVYLCASSLRGGTSSYEQYFGPGTRLTVT.

The chain recombines TRBV15 with TRBJ1-1, with D perhaps TRBD1 (6 bases). Looked up from germline, CDR1 is LNHNV and CDR2 is YYDKDF (reference sequence). V was clipped by 3 bases and J by 3 bases, with 8 bases between them. The CDR3 is 13 amino acids. CDR3 in amino acids: CATSRDSHTEAFF. The DNA for the CDR3 is TGTGCCACCAGCAGGGACAGCCACACTGAAGCTTTCTTT.

The chain carries TRBV5-1 and TRBJ2-1; maybe TRBD2 (6 bases). CDR3 size: 15 residues. Trimming pared 3 bases from V and 5 bases from J, leaving 15 bases between. The germline V gene has CDR1 SGHRS and CDR2 YFSETQ. The chain's CDR3 is CASSSLGRGDNEQFF. The DNA for the CDR3 is TGCGCCAGCAGCTCCCTGGGGCGCGGGGACAATGAGCAGTTCTTC.

This clonotype has a handful of counts. The V and J genes are TRBV12-3 or TRBV12-4 and TRBJ2-4, with a possible D match to TRBD1 (5 bases). CDR3 size: 15 residues. V was cut by 5 bases and J by 2 bases, with 13 bases left in between. CDR3 residues: CASSPGIGTKNIQYF. The DNA of the CDR3 is TGTGCCAGCAGTCCAGGGATAGGGACCAAAAACATTCAGTACTTC.